This is a list of T cell receptor beta chains from one sample in a study of Ad26.COV2.S vaccination and SARS-CoV-2 variants. TCRdb's table, derived via immunoSEQ multiplex PCR, lists solely in-frame clones and lacks some. The sample includes around 350,000 clones, about 90% of them seen just once. The material sequenced was peripheral blood, taken after recovery from COVID-19. The receptors were sampled from a human donor who had recovered from COVID-19. The CDR3 runs from the conserved cysteine through the conserved F or W. Each record gives: V gene, D gene, J gene, CDR3 protein, CDR3 DNA. A D gene is named only where the DNA matches it firmly.

v_gene: TRBV5-1; d_gene: .; j_gene: TRBJ2-2; CDR3aa: CASSLIGPNTGELFF; CDR3nt: TGCGCCAGCAGCTTAATTGGGCCAAACACCGGGGAGCTGTTTTTT
v_gene: TRBV14; d_gene: TRBD1; j_gene: TRBJ1-4; CDR3aa: CASSQMGQGTANEKLFF; CDR3nt: TGTGCCAGCAGCCAGATGGGACAGGGTACGGCTAATGAAAAACTGTTTTTT
v_gene: TRBV5-1; d_gene: .; j_gene: TRBJ1-1; CDR3aa: CASSLEANTEAFF; CDR3nt: TGCGCCAGCAGCTTGGAGGCGAACACTGAAGCTTTCTTT
v_gene: TRBV7-2; d_gene: .; j_gene: TRBJ2-3; CDR3aa: CASSPGGADTQYF; CDR3nt: TGTGCCAGCAGCCCCGGCGGGGCTGATACGCAGTATTTT
v_gene: TRBV6-2/TRBV6-3; d_gene: .; j_gene: TRBJ1-3; CDR3aa: CASSYEVSGNTIYF; CDR3nt: TGTGCCAGCAGTTACGAGGTCTCTGGAAACACCATATATTTT
v_gene: TRBV6-5; d_gene: .; j_gene: TRBJ2-5; CDR3aa: CASSRGRETQYF; CDR3nt: TGTGCCAGCAGTCGGGGTAGGGAGACCCAGTACTTC
v_gene: TRBV29-1; d_gene: .; j_gene: TRBJ1-1; CDR3aa: CSVHSENTEAFF; CDR3nt: TGCAGCGTCCATTCAGAGAACACTGAAGCTTTCTTT
v_gene: TRBV7-3; d_gene: .; j_gene: TRBJ2-5; CDR3aa: CASSSTGNQETQYF; CDR3nt: TGTGCCAGCAGCTCTACCGGGAACCAAGAGACCCAGTACTTC
v_gene: TRBV7-3; d_gene: TRBD2; j_gene: TRBJ2-7; CDR3aa: CASSASGVSSYEQYF; CDR3nt: TGTGCCAGCAGCGCCAGCGGGGTTAGCTCCTACGAGCAGTACTTC
v_gene: TRBV19; d_gene: .; j_gene: TRBJ1-3; CDR3aa: CASSMSRAPGNTIYF; CDR3nt: TGTGCCAGTAGTATGTCAAGGGCTCCTGGAAACACCATATATTTT
v_gene: TRBV11-2; d_gene: TRBD2; j_gene: TRBJ2-1; CDR3aa: CASSLIAGGPIEQFF; CDR3nt: TGTGCCAGCAGCCTAATAGCGGGGGGGCCCATTGAGCAGTTCTTC
v_gene: TRBV15; d_gene: .; j_gene: TRBJ2-1; CDR3aa: CATSPRTGIGNEQFF; CDR3nt: TGTGCCACCAGCCCCCGGACGGGAATAGGCAATGAGCAGTTCTTC
v_gene: TRBV4-3; d_gene: .; j_gene: TRBJ2-3; CDR3aa: CASSQGGSLDTQYF; CDR3nt: TGCGCCAGCAGCCAAGGTGGGAGTCTAGATACGCAGTATTTT
v_gene: TRBV6-5; d_gene: .; j_gene: TRBJ1-1; CDR3aa: CASSTNSGAFF; CDR3nt: TGTGCCAGCAGTACTAACTCGGGAGCTTTCTTT